The clone carrying this T cell receptor beta chain was detected many times. The data derive from a study of T cells in Graves' hyperthyroidism and ophthalmopathy. Amplification of TCR beta CDR3 regions was performed using RNA transcripts as template. In the first-round RT-PCR of the TCR CDR3, the HTBI primer set was used. TCRdb passed the multiplex PCR reads through MiXCR, listing each CDR3 protein once. Of a few hundred thousand distinct CDR3 sequences listed, roughly 18% are singletons. CDR1 is DFQATT and CDR2 is SNEGSKA in the germline V gene (reference sequence). The CDR3 loop spans 17 amino acids. V lost 0 bases, J lost 2 bases, and 9 bases stayed unmatched.

The chain uses TRBV20-1 and TRBJ2-3; 9 bases fit TRBD1. The origin of this receptor is a woman aged 18-35 years with Graves' ophthalmopathy. Material: blood. The chain's CDR3 is CSARDIGGTGNTDTQYF. In DNA, the CDR3 is TGCAGTGCTAGAGATATCGGTGGGACAGGGAACACAGATACGCAGTATTTT.